Listed here are 7 T cell receptor beta chains from one sample, sequenced in a study of OX40 agonist ivuxolimab in advanced cancers. Generated by immunoSEQ multiplex PCR, the TCRdb table keeps only in-frame clones and is missing some. In the table there are tens of thousands of clones, 70% to 90% of which are singletons. The sequencing used CD4+ or CD8+ T cells sorted from blood, collected in a trial of the OX40 agonist ivuxolimab. The receptors were sampled from an adult with an advanced solid tumor such as melanoma, head and neck, liver or kidney cancer.

The chain links TRBV7-9 to TRBJ1-2, with D perhaps TRBD1 (6 bases). CDR3 size: 12 residues. V was clipped by 6 bases and J by 5 bases, with 10 bases between them. Germline CDR1 is SEHNR and CDR2 is FQNEAQ (reference sequence). The CDR3 sequence: CASRRDKYGYTF. The CDR3 DNA is TGTGCCAGCAGACGGGACAAATATGGCTACACCTTC. The full variable domain, completed using reference TRBV7-9 and TRBJ1-2, is DTGVSQNPRHKITKRGQNVTFRCDPISEHNRLYWYRQTLGQGPEFLTYFQNEAQLEKSRLLSDRFSAERPKGSFSTLEIQRTEQGDSAMYLCASRRDKYGYTFGSGTRLTVV.

V and J are TRBV9 and TRBJ1-6; 7 nucleotides match TRBD1. Germline lookup yields CDR1 SGDLS and CDR2 YYNGEE. Trimming cost V 4 bases and J 14 bases; bases outside gene matches: 15. This CDR3 is 15 amino acids long. The CDR3 protein is CASSPTGTATHSLHF. CDR3 in DNA: TGTGCCAGCAGCCCCACTGGGACAGCCACTCACTCCCTCCACTTT.

The V call is TRBV5-1, the J call TRBJ1-2; TRBD1 is a possible D gene (6 bases). Trimming cost V 4 bases and J 2 bases, with 15 bases left between them. Germline V CDR1 and CDR2: SGHRS, YFSETQ. The CDR3 runs 15 residues. CDR3 amino acids: CASSPGHPENYGYTF. The DNA of the CDR3 is TGCGCCAGCAGCCCGGGACACCCAGAAAACTATGGCTACACCTTC.

As for this clone: Other DNA sequences in this specimen translate into the identical CDR3. The rearrangement uses TRBV7-2 and TRBJ2-7; possibly TRBD1 or TRBD2 for D (6 bases each). V was trimmed by 3 bases and J by 2 bases, leaving 8 bases between them. Germline CDR1 is SGHTA and CDR2 is FQGNSA. The CDR3 length is 13 residues. The CDR3 reads CASSLGGTYEQYV. The CDR3 DNA reads TGTGCCAGCAGCTTGGGGGGCACCTACGAGCAGTACGTC.

This sequence joins TRBV2 and TRBJ2-3; D unresolved. CDR3 size: 13 residues. The V gene's germline CDR1 is SNHLY and CDR2 FYNNEI. Trimming shortened V by 6 bases and J by 0 bases, and 7 bases separated the two germline ends. CDR3 sequence: CASRMDSTDTQYF. Here the CDR3 DNA reads TGTGCCAGCAGGATGGACAGCACAGATACGCAGTATTTT.

This chain joins TRBV28 and TRBJ1-5; no firm D call. CDR1 and CDR2 from the germline V gene are MDHEN and SYDVKM. The CDR3 sequence is 12 residues long. The germline V and J ends were trimmed by 4 bases and 4 bases, with 5 bases remaining between them. The CDR3 loop is CASSWRNQPQHF. The CDR3 DNA reads TGTGCCAGCAGTTGGCGGAATCAGCCCCAGCATTTT.

The DNA for the CDR3 is TGTGCCAGCGAGGACCCGGGACTAGCGGGCGAGCAGTACGTC. It is translated as CASEDPGLAGEQYV. This chain uses TRBV6-5 with TRBJ2-7, with 12 positions matching TRBD2. This CDR3 is 14 amino acids long. CDR1 and CDR2 from the germline V gene are MNHEY and SVGAGI. The ends lost 8 bases at V and 6 bases at J; junction bases unmatched: 8.